The present entry profiles one T cell receptor beta chain with its context. The sample is drawn from a study of shared clonotypes between healthy human individuals. All donors were Caucasian adults living in Nashville, Tennessee. V dropped 8 bases and J dropped 5 bases, with 21 bases sitting between them. From germline, CDR1 is MDHEN and CDR2 SYDVKM. The CDR3 has 15 residues. Original data processing: ImmunoSEQ output held junction-only sequences without quality scores, so filtering differed. The protocol was immunoSEQ multiplex PCR, while the TCRdb copy is restricted to in-frame clones and leaves out a portion. V, J and clone size were drawn from that table, and D and trimming were deduced from the DNA. In the table there are over a million clones, around 97% of which are singletons.

This sequence was found in a man aged 25 to 40 in good health. The chain joins TRBV28 to TRBJ1-2, with TRBD1 as a possible D gene (6 bases). Sequenced sample: naive CD4+ T cells sorted from blood. Subset of the sample: CD45RA+ positively selected. In DNA, the CDR3 is TGTGCCAGCGCGGGGGAATCCCGGGGGGCGTATGGCTACACCTTC. Its translation is CASAGESRGAYGYTF.